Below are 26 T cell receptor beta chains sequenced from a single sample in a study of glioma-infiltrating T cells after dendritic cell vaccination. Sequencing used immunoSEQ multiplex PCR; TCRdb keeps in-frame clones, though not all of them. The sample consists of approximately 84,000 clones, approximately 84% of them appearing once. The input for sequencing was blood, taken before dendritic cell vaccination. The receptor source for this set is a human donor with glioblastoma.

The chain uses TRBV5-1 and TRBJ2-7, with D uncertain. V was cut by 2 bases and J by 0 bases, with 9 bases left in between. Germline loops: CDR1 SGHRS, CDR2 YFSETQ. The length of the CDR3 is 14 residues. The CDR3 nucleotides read TGCGCCAGCAGCTTCCTCGTTAACTCCTACGAGCAGTACTTC. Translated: CASSFLVNSYEQYF.

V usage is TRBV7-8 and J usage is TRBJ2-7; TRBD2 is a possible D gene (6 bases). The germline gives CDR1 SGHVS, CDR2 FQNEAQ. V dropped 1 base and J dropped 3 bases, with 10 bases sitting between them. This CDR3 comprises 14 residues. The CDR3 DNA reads TGTGCCAGCAGCTTAGGTTCCGGGGGCTACGAGCAGTACTTC. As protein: CASSLGSGGYEQYF.

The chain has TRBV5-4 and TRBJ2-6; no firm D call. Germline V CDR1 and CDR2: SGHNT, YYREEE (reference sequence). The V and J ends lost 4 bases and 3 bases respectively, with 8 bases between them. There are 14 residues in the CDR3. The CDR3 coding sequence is TGTGCCAGCAGCCCTTTTCTTGGGGCCAACGTCCTGACTTTC. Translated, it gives CASSPFLGANVLTF.

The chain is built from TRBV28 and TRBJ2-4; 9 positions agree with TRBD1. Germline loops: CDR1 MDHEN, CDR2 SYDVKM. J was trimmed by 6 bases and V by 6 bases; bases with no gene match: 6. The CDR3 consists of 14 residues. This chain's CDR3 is CASRRQGGGNIQYF. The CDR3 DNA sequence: TGTGCCAGCAGGCGACAGGGGGGAGGAAACATTCAGTACTTC.

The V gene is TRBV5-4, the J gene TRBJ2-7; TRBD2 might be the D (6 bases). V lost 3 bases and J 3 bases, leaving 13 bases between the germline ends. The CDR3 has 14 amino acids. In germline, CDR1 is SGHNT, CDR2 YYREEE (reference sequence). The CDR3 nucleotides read TGTGCCAGCAGCTGGGAGGAGGGTAGCTACGAGCAGTACTTC. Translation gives CASSWEEGSYEQYF. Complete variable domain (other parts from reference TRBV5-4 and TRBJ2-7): ETGVTQSPTHLIKTRGQQVTLRCSSQSGHNTVSWYQQALGQGPQFIFQYYREEENGRGNFPPRFSGLQFPNYSSELNVNALELDDSALYLCASSWEEGSYEQYFGPGTRLTVT.

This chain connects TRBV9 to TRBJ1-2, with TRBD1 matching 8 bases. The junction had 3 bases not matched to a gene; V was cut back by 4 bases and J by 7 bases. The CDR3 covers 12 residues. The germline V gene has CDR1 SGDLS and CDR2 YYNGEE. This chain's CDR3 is CASSIQGGGYTF. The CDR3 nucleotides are TGTGCCAGCAGCATACAGGGGGGTGGCTACACCTTC.

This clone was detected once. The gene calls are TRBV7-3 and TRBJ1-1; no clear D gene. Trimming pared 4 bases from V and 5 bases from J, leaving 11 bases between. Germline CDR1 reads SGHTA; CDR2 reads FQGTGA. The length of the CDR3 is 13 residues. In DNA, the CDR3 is TGTGCCAGCAGCTCCCCCCCTAGGACTGAAGCTTTCTTT. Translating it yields CASSSPPRTEAFF.

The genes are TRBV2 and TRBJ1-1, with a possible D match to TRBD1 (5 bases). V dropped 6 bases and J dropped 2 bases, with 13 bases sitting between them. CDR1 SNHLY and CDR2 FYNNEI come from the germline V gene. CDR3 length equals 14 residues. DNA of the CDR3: TGTGCCAGCAGCCCACAGGCCGATAACACTGAAGCTTTCTTT. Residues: CASSPQADNTEAFF.

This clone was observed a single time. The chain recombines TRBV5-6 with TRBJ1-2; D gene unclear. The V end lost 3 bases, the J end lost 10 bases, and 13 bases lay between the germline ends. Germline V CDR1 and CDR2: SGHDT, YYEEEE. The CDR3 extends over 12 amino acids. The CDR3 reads CASSWGGQAYTF. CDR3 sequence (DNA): TGTGCCAGCAGCTGGGGAGGGCAGGCCTACACCTTC.

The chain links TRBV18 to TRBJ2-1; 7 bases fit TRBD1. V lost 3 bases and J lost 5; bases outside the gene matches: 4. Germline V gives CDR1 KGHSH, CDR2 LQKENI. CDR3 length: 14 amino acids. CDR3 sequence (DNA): TGTGCCAGCTCACCCGGACAGGTTGACAATGAGCAGTTCTTC. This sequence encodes CASSPGQVDNEQFF.

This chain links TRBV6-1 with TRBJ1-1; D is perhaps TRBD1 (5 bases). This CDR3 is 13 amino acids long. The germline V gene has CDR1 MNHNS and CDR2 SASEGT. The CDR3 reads CAFRGEVNTEAFF. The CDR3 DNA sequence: TGTGCTTTTCGAGGGGAGGTGAACACTGAAGCTTTCTTT.

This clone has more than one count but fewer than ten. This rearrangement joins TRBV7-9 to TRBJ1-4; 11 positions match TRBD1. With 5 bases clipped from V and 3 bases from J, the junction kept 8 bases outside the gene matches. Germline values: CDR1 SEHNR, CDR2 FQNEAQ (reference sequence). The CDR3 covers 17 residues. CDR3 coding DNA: TGTGCCAGCAGCCCGGGACAGGGGGTATCACCTAATGAAAAACTGTTTTTT. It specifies CASSPGQGVSPNEKLFF.

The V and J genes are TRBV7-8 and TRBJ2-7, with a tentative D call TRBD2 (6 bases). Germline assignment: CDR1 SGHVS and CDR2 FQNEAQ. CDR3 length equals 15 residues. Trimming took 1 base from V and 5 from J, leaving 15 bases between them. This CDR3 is CASSLGSAGKHEQYF. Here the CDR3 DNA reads TGTGCCAGCAGCTTAGGTTCGGCGGGAAAACACGAGCAGTACTTC.

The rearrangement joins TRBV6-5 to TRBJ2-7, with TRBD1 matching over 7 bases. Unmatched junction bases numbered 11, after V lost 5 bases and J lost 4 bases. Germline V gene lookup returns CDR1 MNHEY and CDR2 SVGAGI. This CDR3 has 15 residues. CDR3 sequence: CASSPSLTGKYEQYF. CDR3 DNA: TGTGCCAGCAGTCCCAGCCTGACAGGGAAATACGAGCAGTACTTC.

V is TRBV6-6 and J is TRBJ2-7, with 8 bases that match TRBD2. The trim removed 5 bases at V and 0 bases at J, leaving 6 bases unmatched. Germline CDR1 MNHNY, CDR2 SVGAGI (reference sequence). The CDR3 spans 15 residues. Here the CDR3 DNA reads TGTGCCAGCAGTCCGGGGACTAGGAGCTCCTACGAGCAGTACTTC. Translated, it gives CASSPGTRSSYEQYF.

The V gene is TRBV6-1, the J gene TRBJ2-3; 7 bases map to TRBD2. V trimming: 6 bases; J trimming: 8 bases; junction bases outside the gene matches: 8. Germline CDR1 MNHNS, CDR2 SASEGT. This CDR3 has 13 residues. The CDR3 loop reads CASRGEGLGTQYF. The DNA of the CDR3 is TGTGCCAGCAGAGGGGAGGGCCTCGGTACGCAGTATTTT.

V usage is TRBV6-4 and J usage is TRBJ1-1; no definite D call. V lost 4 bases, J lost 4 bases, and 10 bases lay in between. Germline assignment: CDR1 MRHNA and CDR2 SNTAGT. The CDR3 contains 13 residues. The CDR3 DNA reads TGTGCCAGCAGTGCTACCCGGGGCACTGAAGCTTTCTTT. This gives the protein CASSATRGTEAFF.

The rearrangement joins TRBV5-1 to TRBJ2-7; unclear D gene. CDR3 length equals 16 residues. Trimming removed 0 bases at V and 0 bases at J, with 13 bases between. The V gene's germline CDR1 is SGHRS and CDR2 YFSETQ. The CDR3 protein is CASSLGYPGSSYEQYF. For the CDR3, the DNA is TGCGCCAGCAGCTTGGGATATCCCGGTTCCTCCTACGAGCAGTACTTC.

The chain's CDR3 is CASSIQAAVGPQHF. CDR3 DNA sequence: TGTGCCAGCAGTATACAGGCCGCCGTAGGGCCCCAGCATTTT. The gene calls are TRBV6-5 and TRBJ1-5; possible D gene TRBD1, 5 bases. Germline V gene data show CDR1 as MNHEY and CDR2 as SVGAGI. The ends were cut back, 5 bases at V and 9 bases at J, with 17 bases in the middle. The CDR3 contains 14 residues.

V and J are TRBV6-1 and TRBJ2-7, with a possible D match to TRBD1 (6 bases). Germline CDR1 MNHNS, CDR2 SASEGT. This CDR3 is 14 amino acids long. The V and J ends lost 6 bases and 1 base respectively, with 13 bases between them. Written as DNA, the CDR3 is TGTGCCAGCAGGGGGCAGGGGAGATCCTACGAGCAGTACTTC. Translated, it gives CASRGQGRSYEQYF.

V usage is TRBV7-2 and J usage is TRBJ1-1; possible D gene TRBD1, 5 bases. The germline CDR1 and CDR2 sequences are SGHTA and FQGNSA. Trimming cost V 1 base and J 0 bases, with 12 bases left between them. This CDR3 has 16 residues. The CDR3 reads CASSLEPGNVNTEAFF. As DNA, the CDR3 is TGTGCCAGCAGCTTAGAACCAGGGAATGTGAACACTGAAGCTTTCTTT.

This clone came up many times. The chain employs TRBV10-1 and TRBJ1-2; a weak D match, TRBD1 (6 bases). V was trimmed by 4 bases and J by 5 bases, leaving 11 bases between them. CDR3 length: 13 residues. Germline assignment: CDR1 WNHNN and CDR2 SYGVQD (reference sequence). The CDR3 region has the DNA TGCGCCAGCAGTGGGGACAAAAAATATGGCTACACCTTC. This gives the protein CASSGDKKYGYTF.

CDR3 amino acids: CASRRQGAVTEAFF. CDR3 in DNA: TGCGCCAGCAGGAGACAGGGGGCGGTCACTGAAGCTTTCTTT. J is TRBJ1-1 and V is TRBV5-1; 10 bases agree with TRBD1. Trimming removed 5 bases from V and 4 bases from J; junction bases left unmatched: 5. CDR1 and CDR2 from the germline V gene are SGHRS and YFSETQ. The CDR3 has 14 amino acids.

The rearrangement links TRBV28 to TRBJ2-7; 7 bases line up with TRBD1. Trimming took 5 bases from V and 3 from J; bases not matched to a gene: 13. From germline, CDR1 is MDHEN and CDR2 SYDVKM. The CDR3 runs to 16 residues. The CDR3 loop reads CASSIRTGAVFYEQYF. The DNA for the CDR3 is TGTGCCAGCAGTATACGGACAGGAGCGGTTTTCTACGAGCAGTACTTC.

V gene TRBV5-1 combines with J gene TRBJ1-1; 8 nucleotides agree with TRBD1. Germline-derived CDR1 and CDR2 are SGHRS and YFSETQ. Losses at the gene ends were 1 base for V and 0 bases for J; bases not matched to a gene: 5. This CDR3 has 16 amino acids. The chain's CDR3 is CASSLYLDRVNTEAFF. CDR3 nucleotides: TGCGCCAGCAGCTTGTATCTGGACAGGGTGAACACTGAAGCTTTCTTT.

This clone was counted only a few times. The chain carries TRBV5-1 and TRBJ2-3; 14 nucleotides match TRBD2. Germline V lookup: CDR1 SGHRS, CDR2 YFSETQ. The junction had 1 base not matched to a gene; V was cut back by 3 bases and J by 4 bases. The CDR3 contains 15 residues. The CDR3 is CASSSGLAGADTQYF. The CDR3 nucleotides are TGCGCCAGCAGCTCGGGACTAGCGGGAGCAGATACGCAGTATTTT.